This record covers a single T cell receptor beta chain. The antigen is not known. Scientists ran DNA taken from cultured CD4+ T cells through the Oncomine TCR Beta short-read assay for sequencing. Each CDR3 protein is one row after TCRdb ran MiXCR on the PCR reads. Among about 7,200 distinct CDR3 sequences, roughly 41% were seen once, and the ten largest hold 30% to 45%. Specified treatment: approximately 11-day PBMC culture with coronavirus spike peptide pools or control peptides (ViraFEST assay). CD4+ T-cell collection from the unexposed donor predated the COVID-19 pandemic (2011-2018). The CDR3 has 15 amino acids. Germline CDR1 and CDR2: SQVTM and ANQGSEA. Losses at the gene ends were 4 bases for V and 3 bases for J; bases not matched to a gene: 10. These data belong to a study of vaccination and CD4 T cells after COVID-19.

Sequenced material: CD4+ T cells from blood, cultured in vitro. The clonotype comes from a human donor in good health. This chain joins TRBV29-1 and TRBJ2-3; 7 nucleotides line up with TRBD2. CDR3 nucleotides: TGCAGCGTTGCTGGGGGGGGGGTATCTACAGATACGCAGTATTTT. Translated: CSVAGGGVSTDTQYF.